The entry below gives a single T cell receptor (beta chain) sequence along with its context. Its specificity is not known. Both 60 Vbeta primers and 13 Jbeta primers went into the PCR. Produced via immunoSEQ multiplex PCR; TCRdb's table is partial and in-frame only. Counted here are some 170,000 clones, 77% occurring once; the ten biggest clones make up approximately 3.7%. The V gene lost 3 bases and the J gene lost 1 base, with 22 bases spanning the gap. CDR1 MGHRA and CDR2 YSYEKL come from the germline V gene. The CDR3 loop spans 20 amino acids. The data were taken from a study of cytomegalovirus exposure and HLA in healthy donors. Whole-study results and caveats: Using a false discovery rate of 0.05, a later analysis showed that 15,000 to 20,000 TCR beta sequences were associated with HLA alleles. Most sequenced TCRs were rare (though some public TCRs occurred in many donors). Among donors in an Asian-associated ancestry cluster, a later analysis reportedly found fewer N-insertions than the approximately 700-donor mean.

Sampled while nominally healthy, donors likely had unrecorded immune exposures. The receptor was derived from a woman in her fifties or sixties in good health and CMV-seropositive. Sample: PBMCs. The V and J genes are TRBV4-1 and TRBJ2-6; D perhaps matches TRBD2 (7 bases). CDR3 protein: CASSHYPGGRESSGANVLTF. The CDR3 DNA follows: TGCGCCAGCAGCCACTACCCCGGGGGGCGGGAGTCTTCTGGGGCCAACGTCCTGACTTTC.